This record covers a single T cell receptor beta chain. Its specificity is unknown. The CDR3 has 14 residues. The germline gives CDR1 KGHSH, CDR2 LQKENI. Deletions cut 0 bases from V and 7 bases from J, with 12 bases between. This sample is drawn from a study of identifying expanded T cells in peripheral blood. Study observations and caveats: Approximately 2-week clone count variance significantly increased as total template count grew. Differentially abundant clones: around 1.2 between replicates, about 15 at roughly 15 days, around 19 at four.

The repertoire was sequenced with immunoSEQ multiplex PCR; TCRdb's copy has only in-frame clones and lacks some. The data hold 120,000 or so clones, with around four fifths observed a single time. This clonotype was obtained from a person aged 18 to 70 in good health. Input material: blood. V usage is TRBV18 and J usage is TRBJ1-1, with D hard to call. The CDR3 here is CASSPPVGSVEAFF. The CDR3 DNA follows: TGTGCCAGCTCACCACCGGTAGGTTCCGTTGAAGCTTTCTTT.